This T cell receptor (beta chain) was sequenced during a study of T cells in Graves' hyperthyroidism and ophthalmopathy (dated by TCRdb to about 2019). Turning to the overall study: Peripheral blood samples were taken at initial diagnosis, before any treatment was given. To identify distinguishing TCR V-J signatures, a discovery cohort of around 98 patients was used, comprising 40 to 45 with Graves' ophthalmopathy and some 57 with stable Graves' hyperthyroidism. Prospective prediction of ophthalmopathy was tested in an independent validation cohort consisting of roughly 20 hyperthyroidism patients and more than 15 patients who later progressed to ophthalmopathy. The 90 or so discovery patients were randomly split 7:3 into training and test sets. The study also compared thyroid tissue and blood T-cell repertoires from 5 to 7 Graves' hyperthyroidism patients. Once sampling was done, hyperthyroidism patients were given methimazole at a starting dose of 30 mg daily, whereas ophthalmopathy patients were given high-dose intravenous methylprednisolone. The paper describes TCR Vbeta CDR3 sequencing of 120 to 150 peripheral blood samples, made up of roughly 40 ophthalmopathy patients, roughly 80 hyperthyroidism patients and 17 progressor patients. Study-wide findings and limitations: In validation, the model predicted progression to ophthalmopathy with 55% to 71% sensitivity and roughly 72% specificity, a median of about six months before onset. No statistical method was used to set the sample size in advance, and investigators knew the group allocation. A model built on a 13 V-J signature distinguished ophthalmopathy from stable hyperthyroidism, reaching roughly 88% sensitivity and around 81% specificity in cross-validation and 80%/75% in testing. Most expanded thyroid clonotypes (frequency above 0.001) were also detected in blood, a finding suggesting that blood repertoires may reflect thyroid immune responses.

This clonotype has ten or more counts. Which antigen it targets is not known. No base quality values were provided; no much bigger clone lies one nucleotide off. The TCR beta CDR3 regions were amplified from RNA transcripts. A first-round RT-PCR of the TCR CDR3 used the HTBI primer set with the Qiagen OneStep RT-PCR kit. A second multiplex PCR round built the libraries, followed by size selection and purification. Sequencing of the libraries was done on an Illumina HiSeq2000 using paired-end 100 bp reads. Processing in the source paper ran as follows. SOAPnuke was used to process the raw data, throwing out any read that contained adapters or uncalled bases, had a mean Phred below 15, or lacked an exact constant-primer or identifier match. COPE v1.2.5 was used to merge high-quality paired reads, and clonotypes were defined as unique nucleotide sequences. Clonotypes were aligned to IMGT TRBV, TRBD and TRBJ reference segments using MiTCR v1.1. The analysis included only V-J combinations with a frequency above 0.0001, which together covered 99% to 99.2% of the repertoires. The TCS score was defined as F50 (clonal expansion) divided by E x V (chaos), with BLOSUM62-based TCRdist calculated between CDR3 peptides within each V-J. Welch's t-statistics and random forest reduced around 520 V-J features to 10 to 15, which were used in a naive Bayes classifier (R e1071). Thyroid-blood repertoire similarity was quantified with the Morisita-Horn index. In-frame beta chains were kept once TCRdb had trimmed the public reads at Q25 with fastp and called clones with MiXCR. CDR3 protein duplicates are merged, each entry listing the most common genes and DNA. TCRdb's processing, not the authors' own work, is the source of the V and J calls. For this sample there are about 610,000 distinct CDR3 sequences; roughly 14% appear just once. The ten largest make up 3.5% to 4.5% of the sample.

The CDR3 runs 15 residues from the cysteine to the phenylalanine. The read is trimmed to its CDR3 DNA, 45 bases read in frame from base 1. V lost 5 bases and J lost 1 base; the stretch between them is 14 bases long. CDR1 and CDR2 were assigned from the germline V gene as MGHRA and YSYEKL. In the ophthalmopathy patients, disease was moderately to severely active, with a Clinical Activity Score of 3 or more, a NOSPECS grade of 4 or more, and a duration of less than 3 months. The study excluded patients with uncontrolled infections, other autoimmune diseases, pregnancy or lactation. Diagnoses were established on the basis of clinical symptoms, serum thyroxine and TRAb, thyroid ultrasound, and orbital computed tomography. Ficoll-Paque density gradient centrifugation was used to isolate PBMCs from 9.5 to 10 ml of fresh peripheral blood. Total RNA was extracted using Trizol reagent, and RNA quality was assessed on an Agilent 2100 Bioanalyzer.

The receptor was derived from a woman in her thirties or forties with Graves' ophthalmopathy. The receptor chain draws on TRBV4-1 and TRBJ1-1; TRBD1 is perhaps the D gene, given 5 matching bases. The material sequenced was blood. The nucleotide sequence is given as TGCGCCAGCAGCTCCACGGACACAGCGAACACTGAAGCTTTCTTT. Its product reads: CASSSTDTANTEAFF.